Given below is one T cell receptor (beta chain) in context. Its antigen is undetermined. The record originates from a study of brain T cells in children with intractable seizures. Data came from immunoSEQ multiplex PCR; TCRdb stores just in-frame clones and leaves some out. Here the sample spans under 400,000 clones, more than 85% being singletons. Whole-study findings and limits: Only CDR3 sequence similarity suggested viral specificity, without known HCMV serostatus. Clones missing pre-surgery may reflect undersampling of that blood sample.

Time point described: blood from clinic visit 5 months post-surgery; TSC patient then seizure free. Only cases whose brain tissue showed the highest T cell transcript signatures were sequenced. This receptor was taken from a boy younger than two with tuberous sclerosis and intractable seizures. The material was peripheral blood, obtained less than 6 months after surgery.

The CDR3 here is CASSPRIGTENTDTQYF. The CDR3, as DNA: TGTGCCAGCTCACCCCGCATTGGGACAGAGAACACAGATACGCAGTATTTT. The chain links TRBV18 to TRBJ2-3, with 7 bases fitting TRBD1. This CDR3 is built from 17 residues. V dropped 3 bases and J dropped 2; count of bases not matched to a gene: 11. Per the germline V gene, CDR1 is KGHSH and CDR2 is LQKENI.